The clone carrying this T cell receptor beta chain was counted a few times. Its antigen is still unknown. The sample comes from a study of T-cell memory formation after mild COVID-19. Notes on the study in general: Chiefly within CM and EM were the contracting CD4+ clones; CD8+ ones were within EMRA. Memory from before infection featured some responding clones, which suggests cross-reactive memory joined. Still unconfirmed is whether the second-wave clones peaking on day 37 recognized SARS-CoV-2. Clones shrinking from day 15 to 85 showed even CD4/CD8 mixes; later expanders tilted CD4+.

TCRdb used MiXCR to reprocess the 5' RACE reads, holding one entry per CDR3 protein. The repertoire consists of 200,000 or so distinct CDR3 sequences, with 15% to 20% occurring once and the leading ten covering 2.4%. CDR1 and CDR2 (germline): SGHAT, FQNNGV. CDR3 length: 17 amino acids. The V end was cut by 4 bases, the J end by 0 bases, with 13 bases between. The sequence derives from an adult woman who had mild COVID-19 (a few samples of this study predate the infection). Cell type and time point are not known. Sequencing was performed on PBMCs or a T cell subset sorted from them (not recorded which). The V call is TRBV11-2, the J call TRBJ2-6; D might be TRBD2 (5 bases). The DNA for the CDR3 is TGTGCCAGCAGCTCCCTGAGGGCCCCCTCTGGGGCCAACGTCCTGACTTTC. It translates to CASSSLRAPSGANVLTF.